This T cell receptor beta chain was retrieved from a study of regulatory T cells in long-lasting Graves disease. Researchers made TCR beta libraries by using iRepertoire HTBI primers and running Arm-PCR on CDR3 regions. TCRdb redid the calling of the multiplex PCR reads with MiXCR, one entry per CDR3 protein. The data contain a few hundred thousand distinct CDR3 sequences, 10% to 15% of them seen just once; the ten biggest clones take up 15% to 20%. The CDR3 is made up of 16 amino acids. Germline lookup yields CDR1 SGDLS and CDR2 YYNGEE. The V end was cut by 4 bases, the J end by 0 bases, with 16 bases between. Time point defined: newly diagnosed GD, antithyroid drugs for less than 3 months. The authors made the TCR library using RNA they extracted from PBMCs. This sample also belongs to another study, concerning T cells in Graves' hyperthyroidism and ophthalmopathy. That work contributes: Among thyroid clonotypes expanded above 0.001, most also appeared in blood.

This chain uses TRBV9 with TRBJ1-1; D is perhaps TRBD1 (5 bases). The source of this sequence is a woman younger than 30 with Graves disease. Sequencing used peripheral blood mononuclear cells (PBMCs), obtained at new diagnosis, from a patient treated with antithyroid drugs. CDR3 residues: CASSPESGTLNTEAFF. The CDR3 DNA is TGTGCCAGCAGCCCCGAATCGGGGACTTTGAACACTGAAGCTTTCTTT.